These 14 T cell receptor beta chains were all obtained from the same sample, sequenced in a study of T cell changes during pregnancy in multiple sclerosis. Libraries were prepared by immunoSEQ multiplex PCR; TCRdb keeps only in-frame clonotypes and omits some of them. The profile shows 100,000 to 140,000 clones, roughly 90% of them singletons. The specimen comprised peripheral blood, sampled in the third trimester of pregnancy. The receptors here all came from a female donor in good health, enrolled as a control in a pregnancy study.

The rearrangement links TRBV2 to TRBJ1-5, with TRBD1 matching 7 bases. J gave up 4 bases and V 8 bases, and 11 bases lay outside the gene matches. The CDR3 runs to 15 residues. Germline V gives CDR1 SNHLY, CDR2 FYNNEI. This chain's CDR3 is CASEPHRGSNQPQHF. CDR3 bases: TGTGCCAGCGAACCACACAGGGGATCGAATCAGCCCCAGCATTTT.

The chain links TRBV10-1 to TRBJ1-6; unclear D gene. Germline-derived CDR1 and CDR2 are WNHNN and SYGVQD (reference sequence). The CDR3 loop spans 13 amino acids. With 7 bases removed from V and 9 bases from J, the gap between germline ends came to 13 bases. The chain's CDR3 is CASIPGVGSPLHF. DNA of the CDR3: TGCGCCAGCATTCCGGGTGTTGGTTCACCCCTCCACTTT.

This chain joins TRBV13 and TRBJ1-3; D not certain. V lost 5 bases, J lost 0 bases, and 14 bases lay in between. The germline V gene has CDR1 PRHDT and CDR2 FYEKMQ (reference sequence). The CDR3 sequence is 16 residues long. The CDR3 bases are TGTGCCAGCAGCCCCTTTTTTGCGTACTCTGGAAACACCATATATTTT. Translated, it gives CASSPFFAYSGNTIYF.

The chain carries TRBV9 and TRBJ2-7, with 11 bases matching TRBD2. V lost 0 bases to trimming and J lost 3 bases; unmatched junction nucleotides: 5. Per germline, CDR1 SGDLS and CDR2 YYNGEE. The CDR3 contains 16 residues. The CDR3 loop reads CASSVASLAGGYEQYF. CDR3 nucleotide sequence: TGTGCCAGCAGCGTAGCTTCCCTAGCGGGGGGCTACGAGCAGTACTTC.

The chain is built from TRBV6-5 and TRBJ2-7, with unresolved D. V was shortened by 7 bases and J by 1 base, with 8 bases between the two germline ends. Germline V CDR1 and CDR2: MNHEY, SVGAGI. The length of the CDR3 is 12 residues. The CDR3 sequence is CASTAWSYEQYF. The CDR3 DNA follows: TGTGCCAGCACCGCGTGGTCCTACGAGCAGTACTTC.

J is TRBJ1-3 and V is TRBV6-5, with D perhaps TRBD1 (5 bases). V was shortened by 6 bases and J by 0 bases, with 12 bases between the two germline ends. Germline V gene data show CDR1 as MNHEY and CDR2 as SVGAGI. This CDR3 has 15 residues. The CDR3 region is CASSRQPISGNTIYF. The CDR3, as DNA: TGTGCCAGCAGCCGACAGCCCATCTCTGGAAACACCATATATTTT.

This chain uses TRBV16 with TRBJ1-5; D is ambiguous. V gave up 4 bases and J gave up 0 bases, with 22 bases separating them. CDR3 size: 19 residues. Germline V gene data show CDR1 as KGHSY and CDR2 as FQNENV. The CDR3 protein is CASSPTPPTPDYSNQPQHF. For the CDR3, the DNA is TGTGCCAGCAGCCCTACTCCCCCAACACCAGACTATAGCAATCAGCCCCAGCATTTT. Looking up the rest from reference TRBV16 and TRBJ1-5 gives the full variable domain: GEEVAQTPKHLVRGEGQKAKLYCAPIKGHSYVFWYQQVLKNEFKFLISFQNENVFDETGMPKERFSAKCLPNSPCSLEIQATKLEDSAVYFCASSPTPPTPDYSNQPQHFGDGTRLSIL.

The chain uses TRBV5-4 and TRBJ2-1; 8 nucleotides agree with TRBD1. Germline CDR1 and CDR2: SGHNT and YYREEE (reference sequence). V was clipped by 4 bases and J by 4 bases; unmatched bases: 10. The CDR3 has 16 residues. CDR3 protein: CASSGGTGERYNEQFF. In nucleotides, the CDR3 is TGTGCCAGCAGCGGAGGGACAGGTGAGAGGTACAATGAGCAGTTCTTC.

The chain recombines TRBV19 with TRBJ1-2, with TRBD1 as a possible D gene (6 bases). The CDR3 is 14 residues long. Germline CDR1 reads LNHDA; CDR2 reads SQIVND (reference sequence). Trimming removed 2 bases from V and 6 bases from J, with 13 bases in between. CDR3 in amino acids: CASSILTGQDGYTF. CDR3 sequence (DNA): TGTGCCAGTAGTATATTAACAGGGCAGGATGGCTACACCTTC.

The chain employs TRBV27 and TRBJ1-2; 9 nucleotides line up with TRBD1. The germline V gene encodes CDR1 MNHEY and CDR2 SMNVEV (reference sequence). There are 15 residues in the CDR3. V shed 6 bases, J shed 2 bases, and the junction held 7 bases outside the gene matches. The DNA for the CDR3 is TGTGCCAGCAGGCGGGACAGGGCGATGAACTATGGCTACACCTTC. Translating gives CASRRDRAMNYGYTF.

This clone was recorded only once. The chain uses TRBV6-1 and TRBJ1-1, with 10 positions matching TRBD1. The V and J ends lost 5 bases and 5 bases, in that order; junction bases with no gene match: 5. The germline V gene has CDR1 MNHNS and CDR2 SASEGT. This CDR3 comprises 14 residues. The CDR3 nucleotides read TGTGCCAGCAGTCGGGACAGGGGCGGGACTGAAGCTTTCTTT. The encoded protein is CASSRDRGGTEAFF.

This chain links TRBV2 with TRBJ2-7; maybe TRBD2 (6 bases). Germline V gene sequence: CDR1 SNHLY, CDR2 FYNNEI. The CDR3 totals 15 residues. Trimming took off 6 bases at V and 6 bases at J, with 21 bases between the two ends. In nucleotides, the CDR3 is TGTGCCAGCAGCCTCCAACAAGCCGGAGGGGCCGAGCAGTACTTC. Protein sequence: CASSLQQAGGAEQYF.

V is TRBV6-4 and J is TRBJ1-6; tentative D call: TRBD1 (6 bases). V was pared by 5 bases and J by 5 bases, with 7 bases between. The CDR3 is made up of 13 amino acids. The V gene's germline CDR1 is MRHNA and CDR2 SNTAGT. The CDR3 DNA is TGTGCCAGCAGTCAGGGGAATAATTCACCCCTCCACTTT. It translates to CASSQGNNSPLHF.

J is TRBJ2-7 and V is TRBV2; D uncertain. From germline, CDR1 is SNHLY and CDR2 FYNNEI. This CDR3 has 12 residues. Trimming pared 5 bases from V and 0 bases from J, leaving 5 bases between. CDR3 DNA: TGTGCCAGCAGTCAGGTCTCCTACGAGCAGTACTTC. Translated: CASSQVSYEQYF.